The sequence of this T cell receptor beta chain was determined in a study of identical twins. MiXCR was run by TCRdb on the 5' RACE reads, yielding one entry per CDR3 protein. Counted here are 250,000 or so distinct CDR3 sequences, about 7% occurring once; the ten biggest clones make up 3% to 4.5%. The sample holds many counts of this clonotype. In addition, the sample was reused for a study of yellow fever vaccine responses in identical twins.

Specimen: memory (CD45RO+) T cells sorted from blood. The clonotype originates from a woman between 18 and 29 years old in good health.

CDR3 sequence (DNA): TGCAGTGCTCCGGGTGGACATACGGGGTACTATGGCTACACCTTC. It translates to CSAPGGHTGYYGYTF. This chain connects TRBV20-1 to TRBJ1-2; tentative D call: TRBD1 (5 bases). The CDR3 has 15 amino acids. Per the germline V gene, CDR1 is DFQATT and CDR2 is SNEGSKA (reference sequence). The germline V and J ends were trimmed by 5 bases and 3 bases, with 19 bases remaining between them.